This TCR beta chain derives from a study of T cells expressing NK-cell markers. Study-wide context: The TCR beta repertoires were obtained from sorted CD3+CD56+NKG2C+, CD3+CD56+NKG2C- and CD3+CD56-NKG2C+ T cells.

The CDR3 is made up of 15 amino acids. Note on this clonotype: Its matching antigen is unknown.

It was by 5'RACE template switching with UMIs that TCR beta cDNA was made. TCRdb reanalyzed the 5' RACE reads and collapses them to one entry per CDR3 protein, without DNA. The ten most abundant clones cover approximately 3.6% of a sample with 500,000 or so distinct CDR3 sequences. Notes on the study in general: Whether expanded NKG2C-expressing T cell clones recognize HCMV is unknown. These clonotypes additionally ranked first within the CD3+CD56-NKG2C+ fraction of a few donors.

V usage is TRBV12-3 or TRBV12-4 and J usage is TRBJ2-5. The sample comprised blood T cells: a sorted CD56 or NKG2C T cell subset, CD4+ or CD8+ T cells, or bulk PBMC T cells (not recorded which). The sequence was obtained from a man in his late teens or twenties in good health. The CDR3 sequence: CASSFVGLAEETQYF.